Described below is a single T cell receptor (beta chain) sequence and its context. Its matching antigen is unknown. This specimen comes from a study of shared clonotypes between healthy human individuals. Study-level background: Every donor yielded three CD4 naive, three CD4 memory, two CD8 naive and one CD8 memory plate.

Positively selected for CCR7, the CD45RO-negative cells used as naive CD8 cells excluded terminally differentiated effector memory CD45RA+ cells. This CDR3 is 16 amino acids long. Per the germline V gene, CDR1 is SGHNT and CDR2 is YYREEE (reference sequence). The trim removed 4 bases at V and 14 bases at J, leaving 19 bases unmatched. Study conclusions and caveats: Relative to memory subsets, naive subsets generally showed larger estimated richness. Among donors, the sharing of clonotypes was expected to be influenced by sequencing depth.

Generated by immunoSEQ multiplex PCR, the TCRdb table keeps only in-frame clones and is missing some. The sample shows about 2.1 million clones, over 85% of them seen only once. J is TRBJ2-1 and V is TRBV5-4; 9 positions agree with TRBD2. The TCR originated in a man younger than 35 in good health. Some clones in this sample may be carry-over from other donors' samples. The sequenced sample consisted of naive CD8+ T cells from PBMCs. The CDR3 region is CASSAGGVREAPGEFF. In DNA form, the CDR3 reads TGTGCCAGCAGCGCGGGGGGGGTGCGGGAGGCCCCAGGAGAGTTCTTC.